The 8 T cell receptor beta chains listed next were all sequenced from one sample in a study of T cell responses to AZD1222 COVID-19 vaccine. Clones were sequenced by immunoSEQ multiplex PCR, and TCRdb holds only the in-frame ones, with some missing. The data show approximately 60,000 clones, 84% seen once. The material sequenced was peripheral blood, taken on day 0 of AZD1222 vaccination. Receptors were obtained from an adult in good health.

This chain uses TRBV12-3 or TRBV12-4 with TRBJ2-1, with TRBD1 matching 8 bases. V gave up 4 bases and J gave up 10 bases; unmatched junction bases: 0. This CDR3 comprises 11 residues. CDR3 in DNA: TGTGCCAGCAGTTGGACAGGGGAGCAGTTCTTC. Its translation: CASSWTGEQFF.

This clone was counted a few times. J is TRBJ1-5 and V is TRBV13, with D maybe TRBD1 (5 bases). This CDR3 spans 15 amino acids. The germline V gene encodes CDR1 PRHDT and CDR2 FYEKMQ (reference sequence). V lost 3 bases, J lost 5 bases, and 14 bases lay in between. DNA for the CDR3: TGTGCCAGCAGCTTCTCCAGGGAAGAAGATCAGCCCCAGCATTTT. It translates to CASSFSREEDQPQHF.

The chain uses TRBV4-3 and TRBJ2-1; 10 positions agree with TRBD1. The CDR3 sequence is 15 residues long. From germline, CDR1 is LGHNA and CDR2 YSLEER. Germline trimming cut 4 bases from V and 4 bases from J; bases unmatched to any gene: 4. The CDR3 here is CASSRRTGGYNEQFF. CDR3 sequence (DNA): TGCGCCAGCAGCCGGCGGACAGGGGGATACAATGAGCAGTTCTTC.

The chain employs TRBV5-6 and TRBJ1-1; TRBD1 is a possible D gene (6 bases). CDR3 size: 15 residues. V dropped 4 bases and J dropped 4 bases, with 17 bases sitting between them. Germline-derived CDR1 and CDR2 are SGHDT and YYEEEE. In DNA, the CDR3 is TGTGCCAGCAGCCCGGTGTGGGGGGCAAGCACTGAAGCTTTCTTT. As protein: CASSPVWGASTEAFF.

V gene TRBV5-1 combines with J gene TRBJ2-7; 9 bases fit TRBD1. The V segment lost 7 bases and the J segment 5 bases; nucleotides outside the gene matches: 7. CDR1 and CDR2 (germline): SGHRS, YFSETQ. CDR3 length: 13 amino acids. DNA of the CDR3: TGCGCCAGCTTCGGACAGGGGACGGACGAGCAGTACTTC. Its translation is CASFGQGTDEQYF.

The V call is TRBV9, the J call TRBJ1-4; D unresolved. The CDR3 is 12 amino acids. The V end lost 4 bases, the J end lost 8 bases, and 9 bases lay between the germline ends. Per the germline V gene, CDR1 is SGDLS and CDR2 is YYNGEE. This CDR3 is CASSLSGEKLFF. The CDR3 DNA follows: TGTGCCAGCAGCTTGAGTGGGGAAAAACTGTTTTTT.

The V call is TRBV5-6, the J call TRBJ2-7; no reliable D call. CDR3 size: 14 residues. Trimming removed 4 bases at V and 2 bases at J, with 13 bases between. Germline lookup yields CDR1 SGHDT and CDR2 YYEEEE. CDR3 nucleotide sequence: TGTGCCAGCAGCCCTGCCCCAGTTACCTACGAGCAGTACTTC. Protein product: CASSPAPVTYEQYF.

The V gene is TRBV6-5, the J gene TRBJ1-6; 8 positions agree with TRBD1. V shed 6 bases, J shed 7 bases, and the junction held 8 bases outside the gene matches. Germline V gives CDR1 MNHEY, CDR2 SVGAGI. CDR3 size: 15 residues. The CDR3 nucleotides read TGTGCCAGCAGGAGAATGACAGGGGCGAATTCACCCCTCCACTTT. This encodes CASRRMTGANSPLHF.